Listed below are T cell receptor beta chains from one sample, sequenced in a study of blood T cell repertoires in COVID-19. TCRdb keeps only in-frame clones here, not all; method: immunoSEQ multiplex PCR. The repertoire consists of 200,000 to 250,000 clones, with approximately 80% occurring once and the leading ten covering around 18%. Sample: peripheral blood. These receptors were obtained from a woman over 75 with active or convalescent COVID-19. The CDR3 runs from the conserved cysteine through the conserved F or W. Each record gives: J gene, V gene, D gene, clone size, CDR3 DNA, CDR3 protein. D genes are given only for firm matches. Rows may omit the clone size; those that give it use once, few, many or a size class.

TRBJ1-2,TRBV7-2,-,-,TGTGCCAGCAGCCCAGCGAGGCGAAGGACAGAGAACTATGGCTACACCTTC,CASSPARRRTENYGYTF
TRBJ2-7,TRBV18,-,few,TGTGCCAGCTCAGATCCTAGCTCCTACGAGCAGTACTTC,CASSDPSSYEQYF
TRBJ2-1,TRBV19,TRBD2,-,TGTGCCAGTAGTATGCGACTAGCGGGAGCCATTCGCTCCTACAATGAGCAGTTCTTC,CASSMRLAGAIRSYNEQFF
TRBJ2-1,TRBV11-3,-,-,TGTGCCAGCAGCTTAGGAGGATACAATGAGCAGTTCTTC,CASSLGGYNEQFF
TRBJ2-6,TRBV6-1,-,-,TGTGCCAGCAGTGAAAGGGGCAGGAGCTCTGGGGCCAACGTCCTGACTTTC,CASSERGRSSGANVLTF
TRBJ1-2,TRBV6-5,-,-,TGTGCCAGCAGTTACTCGAGTTCCGGGATCGGCTATGGCTACACCTTC,CASSYSSSGIGYGYTF
TRBJ2-2,TRBV3-1/TRBV3-2,-,-,TGTGCCAGCAGCCAACTTCGGGATTACACCGGGGAGCTGTTTTTT,CASSQLRDYTGELFF
TRBJ1-1,TRBV18,-,-,TGTGCCAGCTCACCACCGGGGACACGCACTGAAGCTTTCTTT,CASSPPGTRTEAFF
TRBJ1-5,TRBV18,TRBD1,-,TGTGCCAGCTCACGCCTAACAGGGGGCAGTGGCAATCAGCCCCAGCATTTT,CASSRLTGGSGNQPQHF
TRBJ1-1,TRBV5-1,-,-,TGCGCCAGCAGCTTGGATGCAGGGGTGAACACTGAAGCTTTCTTT,CASSLDAGVNTEAFF
TRBJ2-3,TRBV7-6,-,-,TGTGCCAGCAGCTTAGAATCCGGCGGACTAACAGATACGCAGTATTTT,CASSLESGGLTDTQYF
TRBJ2-7,TRBV7-6,TRBD1,-,TGTGCCAGCAGCTTGTTGACAGGGTCTAATTACGAGCAGTACTTC,CASSLLTGSNYEQYF
TRBJ2-1,TRBV2,-,-,TGTGCCAGCAGTGCAACTAGAGGATTAATCTACAATGAGCAGTTCTTC,CASSATRGLIYNEQFF
TRBJ2-1,TRBV7-3,TRBD2,-,TGTGCCAGCAGCCCGGGAGGGTGGGGCAGCTCCTACAATGAGCAGTTCTTC,CASSPGGWGSSYNEQFF
TRBJ2-7,TRBV20-1,-,-,TGCAGTGCTAGTGTTAGGGAGTCGGGCCTCTACGAGCAGTACTTC,CSASVRESGLYEQYF
TRBJ2-6,TRBV19,TRBD1,once,TGTGCCAGTAGTCGGGACAGGGTGCGCGGGGCCAACGTCCTGACTTTC,CASSRDRVRGANVLTF
TRBJ2-7,TRBV7-2,TRBD2,-,TGTGCCAGCAGCCCGGGGGGGACGGCGGGGCAGTACTTC,CASSPGGTAGQYF
TRBJ2-3,TRBV9,TRBD2,-,TGTGCCAGCAGCGTCGGCGGACTAGCTAAAGATACGCAGTATTTT,CASSVGGLAKDTQYF
TRBJ2-7,TRBV18,TRBD2,-,TGTGCCAGCTCCCAGGTAGGACTAGCGGGTGCTGCCTACGAGCAGTACTTC,CASSQVGLAGAAYEQYF
TRBJ2-7,TRBV5-6,-,-,TGTGCCAGCAATCCGTTCGAGCGGGCCCAGGGCTACGAGCAGTACTTC,CASNPFERAQGYEQYF
TRBJ1-2,TRBV10-1,-,-,TGCGCCAGCAGCGATGTTCATCGGGGGTGGAACTATGGCTACACCTTC,CASSDVHRGWNYGYTF
TRBJ1-2,TRBV7-3,TRBD1,-,TGTGCCAGCAGCCCGGACAGGGGTAACTATGGCTACACCTTC,CASSPDRGNYGYTF
TRBJ2-3,TRBV19,TRBD1,-,TGTGCCAGTAGTAGGACAGGGGACGATACGCAGTATTTT,CASSRTGDDTQYF
TRBJ1-6,TRBV3-1/TRBV3-2,TRBD1,few,TGTGCCAGCAGCCAAGGGGACAGCCCTAATTCACCCCTCCACTTT,CASSQGDSPNSPLHF
TRBJ2-4,TRBV7-9,TRBD1,few,TGTGCCAGCAGCCGGGACAGGGGAAACATTCAGTACTTC,CASSRDRGNIQYF
TRBJ2-3,TRBV7-9,TRBD2,-,TGTGCCAGCAGATGGGGACTAGCGGGAGAGGGAAAGGATACGCAGTATTTT,CASRWGLAGEGKDTQYF
TRBJ2-3,TRBV5-4,TRBD2,-,TGTGCCAGCAGCGTCGGGGGACTAGCGGCCACAGATACGCAGTATTTT,CASSVGGLAATDTQYF
TRBJ2-7,TRBV7-6,TRBD2,-,TGTGCCAGCAGCTTAGTGGGGCGGGGGGAAACCTACGAGCAGTACTTC,CASSLVGRGETYEQYF
TRBJ1-2,TRBV2,TRBD1,-,TGTGCCAGCAGGGGGTCCCGGGACAGGGGCGGGGGCTACACCTTC,CASRGSRDRGGGYTF